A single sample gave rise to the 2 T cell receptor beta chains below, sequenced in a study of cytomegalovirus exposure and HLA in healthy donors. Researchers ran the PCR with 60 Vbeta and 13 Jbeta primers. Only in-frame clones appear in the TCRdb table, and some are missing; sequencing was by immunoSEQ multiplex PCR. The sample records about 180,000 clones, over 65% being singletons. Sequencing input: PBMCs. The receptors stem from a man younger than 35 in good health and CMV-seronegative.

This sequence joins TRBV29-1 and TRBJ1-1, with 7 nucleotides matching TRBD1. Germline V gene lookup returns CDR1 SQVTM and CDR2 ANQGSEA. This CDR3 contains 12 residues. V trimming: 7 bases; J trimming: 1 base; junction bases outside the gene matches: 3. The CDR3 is CSGGQWNTEAFF. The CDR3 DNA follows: TGCAGCGGGGGACAGTGGAACACTGAAGCTTTCTTT.

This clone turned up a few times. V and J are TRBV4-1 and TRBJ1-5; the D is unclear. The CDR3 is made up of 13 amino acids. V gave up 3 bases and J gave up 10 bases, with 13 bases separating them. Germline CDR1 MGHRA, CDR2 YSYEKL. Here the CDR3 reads CASSHSEGKPQHF. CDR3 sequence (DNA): TGCGCCAGCAGCCACTCCGAGGGAAAACCCCAGCATTTT.